Included here is one T cell receptor (beta chain) sequence, with context. Its antigen is still unknown. Generated by immunoSEQ multiplex PCR, the TCRdb table keeps only in-frame clones and is missing some. Among almost 70,000 clones, 80% to 90% were seen once, and the ten largest hold approximately 4%. These data come from a study of OX40 agonist ivuxolimab in advanced cancers. The V end was cut by 5 bases, the J end by 2 bases, with 10 bases between. Germline CDR1 and CDR2: MNHEY and SMNVEV (reference sequence). This CDR3 is built from 14 residues. Study-level results: CD4+ and CD8+ T cells in blood underwent clonal expansion by week 6 at 0.1 to 3.0 mg/kg. The work left the antigen specificity of expanded peripheral T cells undetermined. There were, on average, more expanded clones in CD8+ T cells than in CD4+.

The cohort excluded patients with autoimmune disease history or systemic immunosuppression. Sequencing used CD4+ or CD8+ T cells sorted from blood, obtained in a trial of the OX40 agonist ivuxolimab. The V and J genes are TRBV27 and TRBJ2-4, with unresolved D. The sequence was obtained from an adult with an advanced solid tumor such as melanoma, head and neck, liver or kidney cancer. The CDR3 nucleotides read TGTGCCAGCAGTCCCTGGTACCCCAAAAACATTCAGTACTTC. Translated, it gives CASSPWYPKNIQYF.